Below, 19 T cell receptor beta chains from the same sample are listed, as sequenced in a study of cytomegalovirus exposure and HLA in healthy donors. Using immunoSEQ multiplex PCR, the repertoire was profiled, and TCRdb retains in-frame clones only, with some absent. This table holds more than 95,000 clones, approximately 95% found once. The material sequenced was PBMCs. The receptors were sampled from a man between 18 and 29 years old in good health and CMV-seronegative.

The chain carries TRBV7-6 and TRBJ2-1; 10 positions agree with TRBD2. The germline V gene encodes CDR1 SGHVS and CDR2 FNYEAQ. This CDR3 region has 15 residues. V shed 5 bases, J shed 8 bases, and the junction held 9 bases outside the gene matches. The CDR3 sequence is CASSVSGRAIDEQFF. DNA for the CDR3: TGTGCCAGCAGCGTGAGCGGGAGGGCCATAGATGAGCAGTTCTTC.

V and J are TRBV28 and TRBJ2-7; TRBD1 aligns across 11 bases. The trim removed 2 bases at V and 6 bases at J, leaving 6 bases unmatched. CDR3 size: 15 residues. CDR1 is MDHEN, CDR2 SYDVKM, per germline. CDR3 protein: CASSLGQGAIGEQYF. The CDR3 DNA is TGTGCCAGCAGTTTAGGACAGGGGGCAATCGGCGAGCAGTACTTC.

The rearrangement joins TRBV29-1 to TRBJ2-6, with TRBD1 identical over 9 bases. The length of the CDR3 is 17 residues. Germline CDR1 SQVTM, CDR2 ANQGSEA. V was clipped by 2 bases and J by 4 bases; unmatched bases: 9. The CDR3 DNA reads TGCAGCGTTGAACACCACGACAGGGGGTCCGGGGCCAACGTCCTGACTTTC. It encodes CSVEHHDRGSGANVLTF.

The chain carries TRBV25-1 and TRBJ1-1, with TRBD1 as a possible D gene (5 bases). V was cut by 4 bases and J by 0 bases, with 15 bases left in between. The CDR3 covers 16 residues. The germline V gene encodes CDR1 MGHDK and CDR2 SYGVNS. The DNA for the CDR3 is TGTGCCAGCAGTGCCGACAGAAAGGGGCTGAACACTGAAGCTTTCTTT. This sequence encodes CASSADRKGLNTEAFF. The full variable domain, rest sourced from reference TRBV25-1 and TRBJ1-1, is EADIYQTPRYLVIGTGKKITLECSQTMGHDKMYWYQQDPGMELHLIHYSYGVNSTEKGDLSSESTVSRIRTEHFPLTLESARPSHTSQYLCASSADRKGLNTEAFFGQGTRLTVV.

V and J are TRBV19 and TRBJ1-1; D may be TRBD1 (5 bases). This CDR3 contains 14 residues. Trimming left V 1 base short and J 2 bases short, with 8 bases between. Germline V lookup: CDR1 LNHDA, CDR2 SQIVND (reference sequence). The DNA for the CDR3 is TGTGCCAGTAGTATAGGACAGTTTAACACTGAAGCTTTCTTT. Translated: CASSIGQFNTEAFF. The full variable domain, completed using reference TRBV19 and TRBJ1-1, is DGGITQSPKYLFRKEGQNVTLSCEQNLNHDAMYWYRQDPGQGLRLIYYSQIVNDFQKGDIAEGYSVSREKKESFPLTVTSAQKNPTAFYLCASSIGQFNTEAFFGQGTRLTVV.

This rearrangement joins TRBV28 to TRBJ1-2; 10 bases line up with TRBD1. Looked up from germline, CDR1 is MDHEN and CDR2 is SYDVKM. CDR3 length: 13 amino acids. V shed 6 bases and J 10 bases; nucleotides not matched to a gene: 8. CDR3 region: CASSPPGTGDYTF. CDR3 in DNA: TGTGCCAGCAGCCCCCCCGGGACAGGGGACTACACCTTC.

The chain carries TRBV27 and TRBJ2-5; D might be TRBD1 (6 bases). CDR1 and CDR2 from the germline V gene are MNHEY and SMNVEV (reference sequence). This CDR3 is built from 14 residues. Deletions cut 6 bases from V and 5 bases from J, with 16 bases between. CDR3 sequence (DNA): TGTGCCAGCAGGAGGCACAGGGCCAATGAGACCCAGTACTTC. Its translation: CASRRHRANETQYF.

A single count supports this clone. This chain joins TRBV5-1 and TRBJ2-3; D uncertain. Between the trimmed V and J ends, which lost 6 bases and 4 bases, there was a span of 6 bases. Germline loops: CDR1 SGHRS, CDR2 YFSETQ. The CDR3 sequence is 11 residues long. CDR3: CASTRADTQYF. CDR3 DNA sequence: TGCGCCAGCACCCGCGCAGATACGCAGTATTTT.

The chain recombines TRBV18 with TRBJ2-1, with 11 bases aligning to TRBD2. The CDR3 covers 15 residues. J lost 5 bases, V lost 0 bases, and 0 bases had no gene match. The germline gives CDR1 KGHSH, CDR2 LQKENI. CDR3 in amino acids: CASSPPLAGDNEQFF. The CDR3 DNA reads TGTGCCAGCTCACCACCACTAGCGGGAGACAATGAGCAGTTCTTC.

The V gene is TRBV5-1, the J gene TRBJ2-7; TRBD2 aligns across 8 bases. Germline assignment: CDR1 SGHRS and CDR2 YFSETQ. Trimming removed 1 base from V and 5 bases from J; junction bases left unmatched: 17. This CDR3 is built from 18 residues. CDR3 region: CASSLTRTSRKLQDEQYF. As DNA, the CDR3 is TGCGCCAGCAGCTTGACGAGGACTAGCCGCAAACTCCAGGACGAGCAGTACTTC. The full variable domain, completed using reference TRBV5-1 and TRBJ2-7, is KAGVTQTPRYLIKTRGQQVTLSCSPISGHRSVSWYQQTPGQGLQFLFEYFSETQRNKGNFPGRFSGRQFSNSRSEMNVSTLELGDSALYLCASSLTRTSRKLQDEQYFGPGTRLTVT.

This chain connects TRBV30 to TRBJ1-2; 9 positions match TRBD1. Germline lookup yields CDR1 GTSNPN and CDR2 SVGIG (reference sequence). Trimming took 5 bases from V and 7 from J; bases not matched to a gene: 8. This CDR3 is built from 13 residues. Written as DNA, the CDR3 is TGTGCCTGGGTCGGACAGGGGATTGTTGGCTACACCTTC. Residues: CAWVGQGIVGYTF.

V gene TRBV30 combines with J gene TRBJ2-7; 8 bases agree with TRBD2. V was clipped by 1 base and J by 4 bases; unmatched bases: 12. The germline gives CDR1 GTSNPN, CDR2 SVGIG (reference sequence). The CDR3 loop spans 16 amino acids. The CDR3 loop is CAWSGRLAGSRYEQYF. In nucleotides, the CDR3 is TGTGCCTGGAGTGGCCGATTAGCGGGATCAAGGTACGAGCAGTACTTC. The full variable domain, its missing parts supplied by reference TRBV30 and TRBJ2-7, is SQTIHQWPATLVQPVGSPLSLECTVEGTSNPNLYWYRQAAGRGLQLLFYSVGIGQISSEVPQNLSASRPQDRQFILSSKKLLLSDSGFYLCAWSGRLAGSRYEQYFGPGTRLTVT.

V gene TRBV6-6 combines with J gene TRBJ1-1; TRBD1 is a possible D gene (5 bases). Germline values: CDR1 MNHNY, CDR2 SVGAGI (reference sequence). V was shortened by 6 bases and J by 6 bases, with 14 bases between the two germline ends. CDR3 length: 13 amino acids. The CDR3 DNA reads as TGTGCCAGCAGCCCGAGACAGACCCCTGAAGCTTTCTTT. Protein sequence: CASSPRQTPEAFF.

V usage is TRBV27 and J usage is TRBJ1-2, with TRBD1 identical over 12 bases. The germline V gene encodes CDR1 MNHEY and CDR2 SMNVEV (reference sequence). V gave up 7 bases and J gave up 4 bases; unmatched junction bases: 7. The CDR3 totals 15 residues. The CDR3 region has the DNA TGTGCCAGCAAATTAGGGACAGGGGGCGGCTATGGCTACACCTTC. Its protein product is CASKLGTGGGYGYTF.

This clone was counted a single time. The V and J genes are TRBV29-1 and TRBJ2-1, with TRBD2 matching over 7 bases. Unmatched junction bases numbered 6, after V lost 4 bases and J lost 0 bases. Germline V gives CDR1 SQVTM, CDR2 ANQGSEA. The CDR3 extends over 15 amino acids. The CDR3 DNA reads TGCAGCGTTGGGGACTACGGAATCTCCTACAATGAGCAGTTCTTC. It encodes CSVGDYGISYNEQFF.

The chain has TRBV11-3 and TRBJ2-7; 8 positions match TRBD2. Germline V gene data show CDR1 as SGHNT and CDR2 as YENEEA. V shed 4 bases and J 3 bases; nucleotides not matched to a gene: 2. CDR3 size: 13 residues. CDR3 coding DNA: TGTGCCAGCAGCTCCGGGAGGGACTACGAGCAGTACTTC. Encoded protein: CASSSGRDYEQYF.

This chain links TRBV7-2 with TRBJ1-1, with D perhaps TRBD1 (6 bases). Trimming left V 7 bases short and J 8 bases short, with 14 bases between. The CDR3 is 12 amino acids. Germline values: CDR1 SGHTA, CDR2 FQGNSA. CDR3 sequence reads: CASTPSRGEAFF. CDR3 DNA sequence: TGTGCCAGCACCCCCAGTAGGGGGGAAGCTTTCTTT.

CDR3 loop: CASSLGDRDRGTEAFF. The CDR3 DNA reads as TGTGCCAGCAGCTTAGGGGACCGGGACAGGGGCACTGAAGCTTTCTTT. The chain employs TRBV7-9 and TRBJ1-1; 10 nucleotides align to TRBD1. V dropped 1 base and J dropped 4; count of bases not matched to a gene: 6. Germline values: CDR1 SEHNR, CDR2 FQNEAQ (reference sequence). The length of the CDR3 is 16 residues.

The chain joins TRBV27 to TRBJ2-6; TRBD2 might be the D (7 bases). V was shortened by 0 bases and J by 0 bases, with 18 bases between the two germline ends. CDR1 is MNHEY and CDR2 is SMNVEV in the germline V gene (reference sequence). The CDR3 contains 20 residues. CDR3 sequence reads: CASSLSGGAGISSGANVLTF. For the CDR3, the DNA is TGTGCCAGCAGTTTATCGGGGGGGGCGGGAATTAGCTCTGGGGCCAACGTCCTGACTTTC.